The TCR beta chain described here comes from a study of blood T cell repertoires in COVID-19. About the research overall: Researchers got acute and convalescent COVID-19 samples from the United States, Italy and Spain. PBMCs, B-cell-depleted T cells, or T cells provided the cDNA or gDNA that made up the material.

Per germline, CDR1 SGHRS and CDR2 YFSETQ. Trimming removed 2 bases at V and 5 bases at J, with 7 bases between. The CDR3 runs 12 residues. Original data processing: From reference gene primer amplification, estimates of nucleated cell counts were derived. TCRdb's copy holds only in-frame clones and misses some; the assay was immunoSEQ multiplex PCR. For V, J and clone size, that table is used; D and trimming come from the DNA. The sample contains about 90,000 clones, less than 95% of which appear only once. The source material was peripheral blood. V and J are TRBV5-1 and TRBJ2-5; unclear D gene. This clonotype originated in a man between 50 and 59 years old with acute or convalescent COVID-19. The CDR3 DNA sequence: TGCGCCAGCAGCTTAGTTGCGGAGACCCAGTACTTC. The encoded protein is CASSLVAETQYF.